The 14 T cell receptor beta chains below were found in one sample sequenced in a study of blood T cells in healthy people across ages. Primers used in a second PCR of roughly 6 to 11 cycles were a sample-barcoded 5' primer and a J-beta primer mix. TCRdb passed the 5' RACE reads through MiXCR, listing each CDR3 protein once. The sample lists hundreds of thousands of distinct CDR3 sequences; nearly 25% were seen once. The sample was also reused in another study, on T cells of mothers and their children.

Sequenced input: blood. The source is a boy aged 5-17 years in good health.

This clonotype was seen a few times. The V gene is TRBV7-8, the J gene TRBJ1-5, with unresolved D. The CDR3 has 15 residues. Germline V CDR1 and CDR2: SGHVS, FQNEAQ. The V end was cut by 1 base, the J end by 0 bases, with 7 bases between. CDR3 DNA sequence: TGTGCCAGCAGCTTAGTATCCGCTAGCAATCAGCCCCAGCATTTT. This encodes CASSLVSASNQPQHF.

The V gene is TRBV20-1, the J gene TRBJ2-1; possible D gene TRBD2, 5 bases. The CDR3 has 14 residues. Trimming pared 3 bases from V and 2 bases from J, leaving 11 bases between. Per the germline V gene, CDR1 is DFQATT and CDR2 is SNEGSKA (reference sequence). CDR3 loop: CSARRGSTYNEQFF. The CDR3 bases are TGCAGTGCTAGGAGAGGGTCCACCTACAATGAGCAGTTCTTC.

This chain uses TRBV27 with TRBJ2-4; weak D call: TRBD1 (5 bases). The CDR3 spans 13 residues. Germline V gene sequence: CDR1 MNHEY, CDR2 SMNVEV (reference sequence). Trimming cost V 6 bases and J 7 bases, with 13 bases left between them. The CDR3 coding sequence is TGTGCCAGCAGCCAGGGTTTTACTAACATTCAGTACTTC. Protein sequence: CASSQGFTNIQYF.

This clonotype has more than one count but fewer than ten. The genes are TRBV27 and TRBJ2-5; D call uncertain. The tail of the sequence fits TRBJ2-1 better, so the J call may be wrong. The V gene's germline CDR1 is MNHEY and CDR2 SMNVEV (reference sequence). The CDR3 length is 13 residues. CDR3 residues: CASSFLGPNEQFF. The CDR3 DNA reads as TGTGCCAGCAGTTTTCTGGGCCCCAATGAGCAGTTCTTC.

This clonotype was observed a few times. CDR3 sequence: CASSSRTVSSYEQYF. The DNA for the CDR3 is TGTGCCAGCAGTTCCCGGACAGTGAGCTCCTACGAGCAGTACTTC. The rearrangement uses TRBV27 and TRBJ2-7; TRBD1 might be the D (6 bases). CDR3 length: 15 residues. V was cut by 4 bases and J by 0 bases, with 13 bases left in between. Germline assignment: CDR1 MNHEY and CDR2 SMNVEV (reference sequence).

The chain is built from TRBV7-9 and TRBJ1-3; D is perhaps TRBD1 (5 bases). Germline CDR1 and CDR2: SEHNR and FQNEAQ (reference sequence). This CDR3 is 14 amino acids long. Trimming shortened V by 3 bases and J by 3 bases, and 9 bases separated the two germline ends. CDR3 DNA sequence: TGTGCCAGCAGCTTCAGGGTCGATGGAAACACCATATATTTT. This translates into CASSFRVDGNTIYF. Based on the CDR3 plus reference TRBV7-9 and TRBJ1-3, the full variable domain is DTGVSQNPRHKITKRGQNVTFRCDPISEHNRLYWYRQTLGQGPEFLTYFQNEAQLEKSRLLSDRFSAERPKGSFSTLEIQRTEQGDSAMYLCASSFRVDGNTIYFGEGSWLTVV.

The chain carries TRBV7-2 and TRBJ2-3, with TRBD2 matching over 11 bases. Trimming removed 5 bases from V and 5 bases from J; junction bases left unmatched: 12. The CDR3 totals 17 residues. The germline CDR1 and CDR2 sequences are SGHTA and FQGNSA. The CDR3: CASSPAPTSGARDTQYF. The CDR3 DNA is TGTGCCAGCAGCCCAGCCCCGACTAGCGGGGCCCGAGATACGCAGTATTTT.

This clonotype was seen more than once but under ten times. The chain carries TRBV13 and TRBJ2-5; D unresolved. The last part of the DNA fits TRBJ2-1 better; the J call may be wrong. Germline V gives CDR1 PRHDT, CDR2 FYEKMQ (reference sequence). The CDR3 sequence is 15 residues long. For the CDR3, the DNA is TGTGCCAGCAGCTTAGGTGGGATGGCGGAAAATGAGCAGTTCTTC. It is translated as CASSLGGMAENEQFF.

The gene calls are TRBV21-1 and TRBJ1-4. TRBV21-1 is reported as a pseudogene. CDR3 length equals 13 residues. CDR3 nucleotide sequence: TGTGCCAGCAGCAAAGAGGGAGATGAAAAACTGTTTTTT. Amino acid sequence: CASSKEGDEKLFF.

This clonotype has only a few counts. The chain links TRBV29-1 to TRBJ1-4; 9 nucleotides match TRBD1. The CDR3 has 16 residues. Trimming removed 1 base from V and 3 bases from J; junction bases left unmatched: 6. The germline CDR1 and CDR2 sequences are SQVTM and ANQGSEA. The CDR3 nucleotides read TGCAGCGTTGAAGGGACAGGGGCGCGGGCTAATGAAAAACTGTTTTTT. Encoded protein: CSVEGTGARANEKLFF. Complete variable domain (other parts from reference TRBV29-1 and TRBJ1-4): SAVISQKPSRDICQRGTSLTIQCQVDSQVTMMFWYRQQPGQSLTLIATANQGSEATYESGFVIDKFPISRPNLTFSTLTVSNMSPEDSSIYLCSVEGTGARANEKLFFGSGTQLSVL.

CDR3 sequence (DNA): TGTGCCAGCCAGCTCAGGGGAACCGGGGAGCTGTTTTTT. Translation: CASQLRGTGELFF. This chain links TRBV2 with TRBJ2-2, with a tentative D call TRBD1 (6 bases). The CDR3 has 13 residues. Per the germline V gene, CDR1 is SNHLY and CDR2 is FYNNEI. Trimming cost V 8 bases and J 5 bases, with 12 bases left between them.

The genes are TRBV9 and TRBJ2-5; 10 nucleotides line up with TRBD1. The end of the DNA fits TRBJ2-7 better, so the J call may be wrong. There are 16 residues in the CDR3. The germline V gene has CDR1 SGDLS and CDR2 YYNGEE. CDR3 nucleotide sequence: TGTGCCAGCAGCGATTCCGGATGGGGGACAGGGGACGAGCAGTACTTC. Protein product: CASSDSGWGTGDEQYF.

The chain carries TRBV28 and TRBJ2-5; 9 bases are shared with TRBD2. The last part of the DNA fits TRBJ2-7 better; the J call may be wrong. Germline CDR1 MDHEN, CDR2 SYDVKM. This CDR3 spans 15 amino acids. CDR3 sequence (DNA): TGTGCCAGCAGTTTGGACCGACTAGCGGCCTACGAGCAGTACTTC. Translated: CASSLDRLAAYEQYF.

The chain recombines TRBV12-3 or TRBV12-4 with TRBJ1-3; D is unresolved. There are 14 residues in the CDR3. V dropped 5 bases and J dropped 4 bases, with 12 bases sitting between them. The CDR3 region has the DNA TGTGCCAGCAGTCCTTCCCCCTCCGGAAACACCATATATTTT. This codes for CASSPSPSGNTIYF.